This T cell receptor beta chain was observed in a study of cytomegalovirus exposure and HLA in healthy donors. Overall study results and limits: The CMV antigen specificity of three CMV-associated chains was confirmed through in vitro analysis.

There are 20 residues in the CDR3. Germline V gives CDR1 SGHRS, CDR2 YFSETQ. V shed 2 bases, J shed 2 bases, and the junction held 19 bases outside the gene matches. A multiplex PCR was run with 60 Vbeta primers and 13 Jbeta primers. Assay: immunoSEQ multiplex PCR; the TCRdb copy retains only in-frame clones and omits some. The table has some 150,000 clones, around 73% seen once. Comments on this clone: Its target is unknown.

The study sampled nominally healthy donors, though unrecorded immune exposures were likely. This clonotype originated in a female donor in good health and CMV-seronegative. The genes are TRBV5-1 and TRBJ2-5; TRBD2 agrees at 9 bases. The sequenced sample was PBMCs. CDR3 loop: CASSFIGQRGAPSTQETQYF. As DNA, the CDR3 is TGCGCCAGCAGCTTCATCGGCCAGCGGGGGGCCCCGAGCACACAAGAGACCCAGTACTTC.